Described below is a single T cell receptor (beta chain) sequence and its context. CDR1 and CDR2 (germline): LNHDA, SQIVND (reference sequence). V shed 3 bases and J shed 4 bases, with 18 bases lying between them. This CDR3 region has 16 residues. Regarding time point: blood at routine non-recurrence follow-up after resection. TCRs were sequenced from unsorted whole RNA of tumor, nontumor lung or PBMC. The data were obtained in a study of spatial heterogeneity in lung cancer. Study details: The donors comprised about 69 untreated early-stage non-small cell lung cancer patients. Researchers sequenced follow-up PBMC samples if they had them, and these came a median of around two years after resection. Unique TCR and UMI combinations averaged more than ten appearances each in raw reads.

TCRdb independently ran MiXCR on the 5' RACE reads; one entry per CDR3 protein. There are approximately 41,000 distinct CDR3 sequences in the sample; about 10% occur only once, and 15% to 20% lies in the top ten. The specimen comprised PBMCs, sampled at follow-up. The J gene is TRBJ1-1, the V gene TRBV19; tentative D call: TRBD1 (6 bases). The sequence came from a female donor with early-stage non-small cell lung cancer. CDR3 sequence (DNA): TGTGCCAGTAGTATGATTTTTGGGGGCAGGCGCACTGAAGCTTTCTTT. Amino acid sequence: CASSMIFGGRRTEAFF.